This paragraph covers one TCR beta chain sequence. Its antigen remains unidentified. This sample was taken from a study of PD-1 blockade in mismatch repair-deficient tumors. Points from the study as a whole: Tumor-resident clones, often absent from pretreatment blood, expanded after pembrolizumab and then contracted.

The data were produced by immunoSEQ multiplex PCR, yet TCRdb's version contains in-frame clones alone and is incomplete. The sample records approximately 37,000 clones, approximately 81% being singletons. Germline CDR1 and CDR2: SNHLY and FYNNEI. V lost 2 bases and J lost 5, with 3 bases in between. The CDR3 spans 11 residues. The V gene is TRBV2, the J gene TRBJ1-1; D is undetermined. The source of this sequence is an adult with mismatch repair-deficient cancer. This specimen consisted of peripheral blood, obtained 75 to 85 weeks after starting pembrolizumab. CDR3 protein: CASSESTEAFF. The CDR3 DNA sequence: TGTGCCAGCAGTGAAAGTACTGAAGCTTTCTTT.